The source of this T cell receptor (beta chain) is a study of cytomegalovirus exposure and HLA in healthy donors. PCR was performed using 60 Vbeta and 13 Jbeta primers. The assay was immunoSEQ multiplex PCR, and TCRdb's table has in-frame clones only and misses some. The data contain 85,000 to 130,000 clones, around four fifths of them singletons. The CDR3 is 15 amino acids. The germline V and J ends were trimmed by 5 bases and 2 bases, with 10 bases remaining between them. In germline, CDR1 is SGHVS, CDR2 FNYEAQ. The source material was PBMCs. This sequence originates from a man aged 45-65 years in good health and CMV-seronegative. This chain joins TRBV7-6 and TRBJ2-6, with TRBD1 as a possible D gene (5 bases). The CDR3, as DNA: TGTGCCAGCAGCGCCCAGGGAACTGGGGCCAACGTCCTGACTTTC. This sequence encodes CASSAQGTGANVLTF.